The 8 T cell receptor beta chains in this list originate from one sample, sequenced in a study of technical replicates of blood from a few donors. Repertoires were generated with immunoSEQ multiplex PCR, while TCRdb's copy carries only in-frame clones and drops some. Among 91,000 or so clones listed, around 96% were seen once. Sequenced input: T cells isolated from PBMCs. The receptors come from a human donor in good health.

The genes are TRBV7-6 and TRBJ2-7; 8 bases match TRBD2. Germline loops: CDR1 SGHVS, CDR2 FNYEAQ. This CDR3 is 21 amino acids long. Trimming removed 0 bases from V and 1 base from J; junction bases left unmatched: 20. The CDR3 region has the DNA TGTGCCAGCAGCTTAGCCCCACCACTCTTCCATATAGCGGGGATATCCTACGAGCAGTACTTC. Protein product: CASSLAPPLFHIAGISYEQYF.

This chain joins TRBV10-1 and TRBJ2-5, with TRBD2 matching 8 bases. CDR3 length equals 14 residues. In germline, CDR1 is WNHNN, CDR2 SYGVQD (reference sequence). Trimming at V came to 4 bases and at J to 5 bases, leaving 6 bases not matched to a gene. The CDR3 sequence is CASSVGGADETQYF. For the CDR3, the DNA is TGCGCCAGCAGTGTCGGGGGGGCCGATGAGACCCAGTACTTC.

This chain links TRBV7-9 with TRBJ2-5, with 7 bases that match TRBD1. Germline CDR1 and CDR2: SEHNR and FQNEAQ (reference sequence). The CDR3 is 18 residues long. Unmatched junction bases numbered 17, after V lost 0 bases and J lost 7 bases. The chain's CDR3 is CASSLALGRTGASGTQYF. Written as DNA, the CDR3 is TGTGCCAGCAGCTTAGCCCTAGGAAGAACAGGGGCCTCGGGGACCCAGTACTTC.

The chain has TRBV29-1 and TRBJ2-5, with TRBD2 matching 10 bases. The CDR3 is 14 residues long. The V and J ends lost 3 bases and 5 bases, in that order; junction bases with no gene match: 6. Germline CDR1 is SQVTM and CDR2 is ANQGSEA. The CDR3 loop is CSVESTSGAETQYF. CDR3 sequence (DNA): TGCAGCGTTGAGTCTACTAGCGGGGCGGAGACCCAGTACTTC.

CDR3 loop: CASSLPDSIRYEQYF. The CDR3 DNA sequence: TGCGCCAGCAGCTTGCCGGACTCTATCCGCTACGAGCAGTACTTC. This chain uses TRBV5-1 with TRBJ2-5; the D gene is possibly TRBD2 (5 bases). The DNA matches TRBJ2-7 better at its end, which makes the J call doubtful. Germline loops: CDR1 SGHRS, CDR2 YFSETQ. This CDR3 region has 15 residues.

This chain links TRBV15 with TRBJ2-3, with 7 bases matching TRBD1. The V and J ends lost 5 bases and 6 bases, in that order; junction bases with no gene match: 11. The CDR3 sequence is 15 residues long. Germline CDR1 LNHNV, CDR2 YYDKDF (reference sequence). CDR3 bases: TGTGCCACCAGCCAGGACAGGTCTCAGTTGGATACGCAGTATTTT. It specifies CATSQDRSQLDTQYF. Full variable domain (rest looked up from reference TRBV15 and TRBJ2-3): DAMVIQNPRYQVTQFGKPVTLSCSQTLNHNVMYWYQQKSSQAPKLLFHYYDKDFNNEADTPDNFQSRRPNTSFCFLDIRSPGLGDTAMYLCATSQDRSQLDTQYFGPGTRLTVL.

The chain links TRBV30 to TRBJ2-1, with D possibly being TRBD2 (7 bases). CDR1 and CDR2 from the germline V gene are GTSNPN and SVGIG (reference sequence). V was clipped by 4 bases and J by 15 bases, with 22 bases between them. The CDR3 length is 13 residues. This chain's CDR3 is CAWNVGVGGGPFF. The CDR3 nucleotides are TGTGCCTGGAACGTGGGTGTGGGGGGGGGCCCGTTCTTC. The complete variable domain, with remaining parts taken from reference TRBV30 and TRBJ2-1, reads SQTIHQWPATLVQPVGSPLSLECTVEGTSNPNLYWYRQAAGRGLQLLFYSVGIGQISSEVPQNLSASRPQDRQFILSSKKLLLSDSGFYLCAWNVGVGGGPFFGPGTRLTVL.

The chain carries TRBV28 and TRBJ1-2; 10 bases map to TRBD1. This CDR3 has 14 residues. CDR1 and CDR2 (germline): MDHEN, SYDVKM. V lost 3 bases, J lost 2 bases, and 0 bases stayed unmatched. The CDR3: CASSLGQGNYGYTF. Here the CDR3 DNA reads TGTGCCAGCAGTTTGGGACAGGGGAACTATGGCTACACCTTC.